One T cell receptor beta chain is described in this entry. Its antigen remains unidentified. Between the trimmed V and J ends, which lost 1 base and 1 base, there was a span of 7 bases. Germline CDR1 LGHNA, CDR2 YNFKEQ. The CDR3 covers 14 residues. An equimolar mix of two oligonucleotides served as the beta constant-region primer for TRBC1 and TRBC2. Four rounds of PCR amplified the ligated cDNA using nested alpha and beta constant-region primers plus SP2. Each CDR3 protein gets one entry after TCRdb re-called the UMI-ligation and nested PCR reads with MiXCR. The top ten clones hold 0.11% of a sample with 150,000 or so distinct CDR3 sequences, roughly 23% of them seen once. This entry is derived from a study of naive and memory T cell subsets. Study-wide points: Expression changes during T cell differentiation may affect RNA-based TCR counts. A few larger clonotypes appeared in naive repertoires, especially CD8, possibly memory cells re-expressing CD45RA.

Material for sequencing was naive CD4+ T cells from blood. The V call is TRBV4-2, the J call TRBJ1-1; D not resolved. The sequence derives from a human donor in good health. CDR3 protein: CASSQGKPNTEAFF. The CDR3 bases are TGTGCCAGCAGCCAAGGGAAACCGAACACTGAAGCTTTCTTT.